The clone carrying this TCR beta chain was detected once. The sample originates from a study of CD8 T cells in Susac syndrome. Reverse transcription of about 0.5 to 1 ug RNA was carried out with random hexamers. A single record per CDR3 protein comes from TCRdb applying MiXCR to the immunoSEQ multiplex PCR reads. The data contain about 120,000 distinct CDR3 sequences, 94% of them singletons. Germline values: CDR1 MNHEY, CDR2 SVGAGI. CDR3 length: 16 amino acids. Trimming removed 3 bases at V and 5 bases at J, with 19 bases between. Sequencing was carried out using CD4+ T cells from PBMCs. This chain uses TRBV6-5 with TRBJ2-5; D may be TRBD1 or TRBD2 (5 bases each). The sequence came from a human donor in good health. The CDR3 DNA is TGTGCCAGCAGTTATTCCGGGACCCAAACCGGGGAGACCCAGTACTTC. Encoded protein: CASSYSGTQTGETQYF.